Below, 2 T cell receptor beta chains from the same sample are listed, as sequenced in a study of shared clonotypes between healthy human individuals. The repertoire was sequenced with immunoSEQ multiplex PCR; TCRdb's copy has only in-frame clones and lacks some. This table has some 200,000 clones, about 68% appearing once. Source material: memory CD4+ T cells sorted from blood. As for subset: CD45RA-negative fraction. The receptors were gathered from a man aged 30 to 39 in good health.

This clone appeared a few times. The J gene is TRBJ2-1, the V gene TRBV6-1; 9 bases agree with TRBD1. Per germline, CDR1 MNHNS and CDR2 SASEGT. V shed 3 bases and J 8 bases; nucleotides not matched to a gene: 11. The CDR3 length is 16 residues. The CDR3 sequence: CASSDRFDRGSYEQFF. The DNA of the CDR3 is TGTGCCAGCAGTGACCGGTTTGACAGGGGGTCTTATGAGCAGTTCTTC.

The chain carries TRBV9 and TRBJ2-1; D possibly matches TRBD1 or TRBD2 (5 bases each). Germline CDR1 reads SGDLS; CDR2 reads YYNGEE. V lost 3 bases, J lost 4 bases, and 23 bases lay in between. This CDR3 has 18 residues. CDR3 sequence: CASSARDATGPPYNEQFF. The CDR3 DNA is TGTGCCAGCAGCGCTCGGGACGCCACTGGCCCCCCTTACAATGAGCAGTTCTTC.